The 10 T cell receptor beta chains reported below all come from one sample, sequenced in a study of blood T cell repertoires in COVID-19. Clones were sequenced by immunoSEQ multiplex PCR, and TCRdb holds only the in-frame ones, with some missing. The repertoire has 150,000 to 200,000 clones, about 90% of them found once; the top ten carry around 9.5%. Input material: PBMCs or T cells enriched from blood (not recorded which). These receptors all come from a woman aged 18-30 years who had recovered from COVID-19.

V usage is TRBV2 and J usage is TRBJ1-1; D is undetermined. Germline values: CDR1 SNHLY, CDR2 FYNNEI. The CDR3 is 13 residues long. Trimming left V 4 bases short and J 1 base short, with 7 bases between. The CDR3: CASSGRGNTEAFF. In nucleotides, the CDR3 is TGTGCCAGCAGTGGTCGGGGGAACACTGAAGCTTTCTTT.

The chain combines TRBV5-6 with TRBJ2-7; 12 nucleotides line up with TRBD1. This CDR3 contains 16 residues. Germline CDR1 and CDR2: SGHDT and YYEEEE. V lost 3 bases to trimming and J lost 4 bases; unmatched junction nucleotides: 8. The CDR3 DNA reads TGTGCCAGCAGCTGGGGCCCGGGACAGGGGGCTTACGAGCAGTACTTC. It specifies CASSWGPGQGAYEQYF.

The V gene is TRBV6-5, the J gene TRBJ1-2, with D perhaps TRBD1 (6 bases). Trimming removed 7 bases at V and 1 base at J, with 13 bases between. The CDR3 extends over 14 amino acids. The germline V gene has CDR1 MNHEY and CDR2 SVGAGI. The CDR3 is CASINRALNYGYTF. The DNA for the CDR3 is TGTGCCAGCATCAACAGGGCCCTTAACTATGGCTACACCTTC.

The chain has TRBV11-2 and TRBJ2-7; D uncertain. V lost 1 base, J lost 3 bases, and 10 bases lay in between. In germline, CDR1 is SGHAT, CDR2 FQNNGV. There are 14 residues in the CDR3. The CDR3 here is CASSLGADLYEQYF. In DNA, the CDR3 is TGTGCCAGCAGCTTAGGGGCCGATCTCTACGAGCAGTACTTC.

V and J are TRBV9 and TRBJ2-1, with D possibly being TRBD2 (5 bases). The V and J ends lost 4 bases and 6 bases respectively, with 20 bases between them. This CDR3 comprises 16 residues. Germline V gene sequence: CDR1 SGDLS, CDR2 YYNGEE. The DNA of the CDR3 is TGTGCCAGCAGCCCCAGCGAGGGCGGAATCGGCAATGAGCAGTTCTTC. Protein sequence: CASSPSEGGIGNEQFF.

The V gene is TRBV5-4, the J gene TRBJ1-1; a weak D match, TRBD1 (6 bases). V was trimmed by 0 bases and J by 5 bases, leaving 11 bases between them. CDR1 is SGHNT, CDR2 YYREEE, per germline (reference sequence). This CDR3 spans 14 amino acids. The CDR3 nucleotides are TGTGCCAGCAGCTTGGTGGGGGCAGGTACTGAAGCTTTCTTT. This sequence encodes CASSLVGAGTEAFF.

The V and J genes are TRBV5-4 and TRBJ1-1; D possibly corresponds to TRBD1 (6 bases). The V gene's germline CDR1 is SGHNT and CDR2 YYREEE (reference sequence). The CDR3 covers 15 residues. V lost 1 base to trimming and J lost 2 bases, with 12 bases between them. CDR3 in amino acids: CASSLRDTVNTEAFF. For the CDR3, the DNA is TGTGCCAGCAGCTTGAGGGACACCGTCAACACTGAAGCTTTCTTT.

The chain couples TRBV19 to TRBJ1-2; D possibly corresponds to TRBD1 (6 bases). The CDR3 consists of 16 residues. Trimming stripped 7 bases from V and 4 bases from J, with 22 bases between. Germline V lookup: CDR1 LNHDA, CDR2 SQIVND (reference sequence). This chain's CDR3 is CASTNPVGAQGYGYTF. CDR3 in DNA: TGTGCCAGTACCAATCCTGTGGGGGCGCAAGGCTATGGCTACACCTTC.

V usage is TRBV6-6 and J usage is TRBJ2-1; TRBD1 matches at 9 bases. V dropped 4 bases and J dropped 8; count of bases not matched to a gene: 6. The CDR3 extends over 14 amino acids. Germline CDR1 reads MNHNY; CDR2 reads SVGAGI (reference sequence). CDR3 sequence reads: CASSFSHRGHEQFF. DNA for the CDR3: TGTGCCAGCAGTTTCTCGCACAGGGGGCATGAGCAGTTCTTC.

The J gene is TRBJ2-3, the V gene TRBV5-8; 7 nucleotides match TRBD1. CDR3 length: 15 residues. V lost 2 bases, J lost 8 bases, and 11 bases stayed unmatched. Germline lookup yields CDR1 SGHTS and CDR2 YDEGEE. The CDR3 DNA follows: TGTGCCAGCAGCTTTAGGACCGGGACAGTTGCTACGCAGTATTTT. Translation: CASSFRTGTVATQYF.